What follows is one TCR beta chain and its context. Its antigen remains unidentified. Every isolated RNA sample was fully reverse transcribed, so sequencing captured expressed TCRB transcripts. Generated by immunoSEQ multiplex PCR, the TCRdb table keeps only in-frame clones and is missing some. The sample holds some 350,000 clones; approximately 12% are singletons and the top ten take over 0.014%. This CDR3 comprises 11 residues. V was cut by 4 bases and J by 10 bases, with 10 bases left in between. Looked up from germline, CDR1 is SNHLY and CDR2 is FYNNEI. These data are taken from a study of beta chain features in type 1 diabetes. Findings of the study overall: Shortening of TCRB CDR3s, moderate but significant, appeared in all four CD4+ subsets of Type 1 diabetes patients. Patients and controls would be equally affected if PCR favored shorter templates.

CD45RO/CCR7/CD25/CD127/CD95/CD27 staining was used to isolate CD4+ naive, central memory, regulatory and stem cell-like memory cells by sorting. Sorted populations all exceeded 95% purity. Sequencing was performed on naive CD4+ T cells from blood. The chain recombines TRBV2 with TRBJ1-2, with D possibly TRBD1 on 6 matching bases. This receptor was identified in a young woman with type 1 diabetes. The CDR3 spells CASSARGYYTF. The CDR3 coding sequence is TGTGCCAGCAGTGCAAGGGGGTACTACACCTTC.